This TCR beta chain was recorded in a study of T cells in Graves' hyperthyroidism and ophthalmopathy. General observations from the study: Most clonotypes expanded in thyroid above 0.001 were likewise present in blood. Ophthalmopathy was identified by the model a median about 6.4 months ahead of onset. Patients with ophthalmopathy were separated from those with stable hyperthyroidism by a 13 V-J model.

In regard to this clonotype: Its target is unknown. The junction and the germline gene differ at one end; a read error may be behind it.

Patients were aged 18 to 65, had disease duration under 2 months, and had newly diagnosed hyperthyroidism. Amplification of TCR beta CDR3 regions was performed using RNA transcripts as template. HTBI primers drove first-round RT-PCR of the TCR CDR3. TCRdb itself ran the multiplex PCR reads through MiXCR, one entry per CDR3 protein. The repertoire includes hundreds of thousands of distinct CDR3 sequences, less than 30% of them detected once, and around 30% sits in the top ten. Germline V gives CDR1 MDHEN, CDR2 SYDVKM. This CDR3 is 12 amino acids long. The chain recombines TRBV28 with TRBJ1-1; D might be TRBD1 (6 bases). The source material was blood. This clonotype was sampled from a man aged 40-55 years with Graves' hyperthyroidism that later progressed to Graves' ophthalmopathy. The CDR3, as DNA: TGTGCCAGCAGTTTATATGGGACACCCGAGTCTTTT. Its protein is CASSLYGTPESF.